The next 28 T cell receptor beta chains were all read from a single sample in a study of cytomegalovirus exposure and HLA in healthy donors. A multiplex PCR was run with 60 Vbeta primers and 13 Jbeta primers. This table comes from immunoSEQ multiplex PCR, and its TCRdb copy is limited to in-frame clones, with some not included. The sample lists approximately 210,000 clones, over 60% occurring once. The source material was PBMCs. The receptors here all came from a woman between 40 and 50 years old in good health and CMV-seronegative.

This chain uses TRBV7-9 with TRBJ2-3, with TRBD1 matching 10 bases. This CDR3 has 15 amino acids. CDR1 and CDR2 (germline): SEHNR, FQNEAQ (reference sequence). J lost 3 bases, V lost 5 bases, and 5 bases had no gene match. Written as DNA, the CDR3 is TGTGCCAGCAGCCCCGGGACAGGGGCAACAGATACGCAGTATTTT. Its translation is CASSPGTGATDTQYF.

This rearrangement joins TRBV19 to TRBJ2-3; 8 bases match TRBD2. With V trimmed by 8 bases and J by 5 bases, 12 bases remained unmatched. In germline, CDR1 is LNHDA, CDR2 SQIVND (reference sequence). The CDR3 consists of 15 residues. Here the CDR3 DNA reads TGTGCCAGTGGATTTCTAGCGGGCCATGGAGATACGCAGTATTTT. Amino acids: CASGFLAGHGDTQYF. The whole variable domain, filled in from reference TRBV19 and TRBJ2-3, reads DGGITQSPKYLFRKEGQNVTLSCEQNLNHDAMYWYRQDPGQGLRLIYYSQIVNDFQKGDIAEGYSVSREKKESFPLTVTSAQKNPTAFYLCASGFLAGHGDTQYFGPGTRLTVL.

This clone turned up a few times. The V call is TRBV19, the J call TRBJ2-2; a weak D match, TRBD1 (6 bases). Trimming left V 6 bases short and J 2 bases short, with 13 bases between. The V gene's germline CDR1 is LNHDA and CDR2 SQIVND (reference sequence). The CDR3 is 15 residues long. The CDR3 sequence: CASRDREINTGELFF. CDR3 DNA: TGTGCCAGTAGGGACAGAGAGATTAACACCGGGGAGCTGTTTTTT.

This clone was found once. A junction boundary mismatches the germline segment, possibly from a read error. The chain has TRBV5-6 and TRBJ2-7, with TRBD2 matching 7 bases. In germline, CDR1 is SGHDT, CDR2 YYEEEE. CDR3 length: 15 residues. The CDR3 DNA follows: TGTGCCAGCAGCTTGGGTGGGGCGGGAGTCAACGAGCAATACTTC. Its protein product is CASSLGGAGVNEQYF.

The chain has TRBV6-5 and TRBJ1-5, with D hard to call. The CDR3 is 15 amino acids. Germline V gene sequence: CDR1 MNHEY, CDR2 SVGAGI. The V and J ends lost 6 bases and 2 bases respectively, with 14 bases between them. The CDR3 protein is CASSLSYPGNQPQHF. The DNA for the CDR3 is TGTGCCAGCAGCCTGTCCTATCCGGGCAATCAGCCCCAGCATTTT.

This rearrangement joins TRBV19 to TRBJ1-5; D is undetermined. V gave up 5 bases and J gave up 6 bases, with 17 bases separating them. Germline assignment: CDR1 LNHDA and CDR2 SQIVND (reference sequence). The CDR3 covers 15 residues. Here the CDR3 reads CASSSTHLGGQPQHF. Written as DNA, the CDR3 is TGTGCCAGTAGTTCCACACATCTCGGAGGTCAGCCCCAGCATTTT.

The J gene is TRBJ1-3, the V gene TRBV19; D remains ambiguous. This CDR3 contains 14 residues. V shed 1 base and J shed 3 bases, with 7 bases lying between them. CDR1 and CDR2 from the germline V gene are LNHDA and SQIVND (reference sequence). CDR3 sequence reads: CASSIGGSGNTIYF. CDR3 nucleotides: TGTGCCAGTAGTATAGGTGGGAGTGGAAACACCATATATTTT.

In this sample, this clone turned up a few times. The chain couples TRBV7-2 to TRBJ1-2; TRBD1 aligns across 7 bases. The germline gives CDR1 SGHTA, CDR2 FQGNSA. Trimming removed 6 bases from V and 0 bases from J; junction bases left unmatched: 10. The CDR3 covers 16 residues. The CDR3 nucleotides are TGTGCCAGCAGTCACCTTGGGACAGCTGCTAACTATGGCTACACCTTC. Its protein is CASSHLGTAANYGYTF.

This clone was seen a few times. The chain uses TRBV7-2 and TRBJ1-3, with TRBD1 as a possible D gene (5 bases). The length of the CDR3 is 15 residues. In germline, CDR1 is SGHTA, CDR2 FQGNSA. Trimming stripped 5 bases from V and 4 bases from J, with 15 bases between. CDR3 amino acids: CASSAQATGGNTIYF. The CDR3 nucleotides are TGTGCCAGCAGCGCACAGGCTACGGGCGGAAACACCATATATTTT.

This clone was seen just once. The V and J genes are TRBV15 and TRBJ1-2, with 8 bases matching TRBD1. Germline loops: CDR1 LNHNV, CDR2 YYDKDF (reference sequence). Trimming cost V 0 bases and J 3 bases; bases outside gene matches: 3. CDR3 length: 15 amino acids. DNA for the CDR3: TGTGCCACCAGCAGAGACAGGGGGCGAGACTATGGCTACACCTTC. This codes for CATSRDRGRDYGYTF.

This chain uses TRBV7-9 with TRBJ2-5; TRBD1 matches at 8 bases. Germline-derived CDR1 and CDR2 are SEHNR and FQNEAQ (reference sequence). This CDR3 contains 16 residues. The ends lost 6 bases at V and 7 bases at J; junction bases unmatched: 16. Here the CDR3 DNA reads TGTGCCAGCAGTTCTGGACAGGGAGAAAGGCGAGGGACCCAGTACTTC. It translates to CASSSGQGERRGTQYF.

This clone was observed once. The chain is built from TRBV11-3 and TRBJ2-3; no clear D. Per germline, CDR1 SGHNT and CDR2 YENEEA. The CDR3 runs to 14 residues. V gave up 3 bases and J gave up 4 bases, with 11 bases separating them. The CDR3 nucleotides are TGTGCCAGCAGCTTCCATAGTGGTTCAGATACGCAGTATTTT. Protein sequence: CASSFHSGSDTQYF.

The chain joins TRBV5-6 to TRBJ2-2; 7 bases map to TRBD1. Germline trimming cut 6 bases from V and 2 bases from J; bases unmatched to any gene: 13. Germline V lookup: CDR1 SGHDT, CDR2 YYEEEE. The CDR3 runs 17 residues. As DNA, the CDR3 is TGTGCCAGCACCTCCGGGACAGACTACTCCAACACCGGGGAGCTGTTTTTT. As protein: CASTSGTDYSNTGELFF. Filled out from reference TRBV5-6 and TRBJ2-2, the complete variable domain reads DAGVTQSPTHLIKTRGQQVTLRCSPKSGHDTVSWYQQALGQGPQFIFQYYEEEERQRGNFPDRFSGHQFPNYSSELNVNALLLGDSALYLCASTSGTDYSNTGELFFGEGSRLTVL.

The rearrangement links TRBV7-2 to TRBJ1-1; possible D gene TRBD1, 6 bases. The CDR3 extends over 19 amino acids. The germline V and J ends were trimmed by 5 bases and 0 bases, with 25 bases remaining between them. Looked up from germline, CDR1 is SGHTA and CDR2 is FQGNSA. The CDR3 region has the DNA TGTGCCAGCAGCCCTTTGTTATGGGGGGGCCAGGGAATGAACACTGAAGCTTTCTTT. Protein: CASSPLLWGGQGMNTEAFF.

This clone has a handful of counts. The rearrangement joins TRBV30 to TRBJ2-1; D might be TRBD1 (5 bases). Trimming removed 7 bases at V and 14 bases at J, with 18 bases between. CDR3 length: 11 amino acids. In germline, CDR1 is GTSNPN, CDR2 SVGIG (reference sequence). The CDR3 here is CAYQDVGLEFF. In nucleotides, the CDR3 is TGTGCCTATCAGGACGTGGGGCTGGAGTTCTTC.

This clone was observed a single time. The CDR3 loop reads CAWSPGQGPNQPQHF. The CDR3 coding sequence is TGTGCCTGGAGCCCTGGACAGGGCCCCAATCAGCCCCAGCATTTT. V is TRBV30 and J is TRBJ1-5; 8 nucleotides agree with TRBD1. The J segment lost 3 bases and the V segment lost 3 bases, leaving 7 bases of the junction unmatched. This CDR3 region has 15 residues. Germline V gives CDR1 GTSNPN, CDR2 SVGIG (reference sequence).

Only a few counts were recorded for this clone. The chain links TRBV19 to TRBJ1-2; a weak D match, TRBD1 (5 bases). In germline, CDR1 is LNHDA, CDR2 SQIVND (reference sequence). This CDR3 region has 13 residues. Deletions cut 3 bases from V and 4 bases from J, with 9 bases between. The CDR3 DNA reads as TGTGCCAGTAGTATTAAAGGGGCCTATGGCTACACCTTC. This translates into CASSIKGAYGYTF.

The chain couples TRBV27 to TRBJ1-2; 8 nucleotides match TRBD1. V lost 1 base and J lost 4; bases outside the gene matches: 11. The CDR3 totals 17 residues. Germline V gene data show CDR1 as MNHEY and CDR2 as SMNVEV (reference sequence). The CDR3 here is CASSLWGRGRLGYGYTF. CDR3 sequence (DNA): TGTGCCAGCAGTTTATGGGGCAGGGGGCGTCTGGGCTATGGCTACACCTTC.

The rearrangement uses TRBV19 and TRBJ1-2; TRBD1 matches at 9 bases. Germline lookup yields CDR1 LNHDA and CDR2 SQIVND (reference sequence). The CDR3 runs to 18 residues. V dropped 5 bases and J dropped 0; count of bases not matched to a gene: 13. The CDR3 bases are TGTGCCAGTAGTTTCTACTCCGGGACAGGGCTGTCTAACTATGGCTACACCTTC. Protein sequence: CASSFYSGTGLSNYGYTF.

This clone was counted once. J is TRBJ2-1 and V is TRBV7-9; TRBD2 aligns across 7 bases. The CDR3 is 15 amino acids. From germline, CDR1 is SEHNR and CDR2 FQNEAQ (reference sequence). V shed 4 bases and J 5 bases; nucleotides not matched to a gene: 8. CDR3 protein: CASSSGLEPHNEQFF. The CDR3 bases are TGTGCCAGCAGCTCAGGACTAGAACCCCACAATGAGCAGTTCTTC. Full variable domain (rest looked up from reference TRBV7-9 and TRBJ2-1): DTGVSQNPRHKITKRGQNVTFRCDPISEHNRLYWYRQTLGQGPEFLTYFQNEAQLEKSRLLSDRFSAERPKGSFSTLEIQRTEQGDSAMYLCASSSGLEPHNEQFFGPGTRLTVL.

The CDR3 bases are TGCGCCAGCAGCCGAGGGGACTCGAACACTGAAGCTTTCTTT. Residues: CASSRGDSNTEAFF. The chain recombines TRBV4-3 with TRBJ1-1; D perhaps matches TRBD1 (5 bases). This CDR3 spans 14 amino acids. Germline V lookup: CDR1 LGHNA, CDR2 YSLEER. Trimming left V 4 bases short and J 1 base short, with 10 bases between.

This clone was seen a single time. V usage is TRBV4-1 and J usage is TRBJ2-1; D may be TRBD1 (6 bases). The CDR3 contains 16 residues. The germline CDR1 and CDR2 sequences are MGHRA and YSYEKL. V was clipped by 0 bases and J by 4 bases, with 13 bases between them. The CDR3 coding sequence is TGCGCCAGCAGCCAAGATAGGGCAGGGGAATACAATGAGCAGTTCTTC. Translating gives CASSQDRAGEYNEQFF.

The V call is TRBV6-5, the J call TRBJ2-2, with D possibly matching TRBD1 (5 bases). Germline V gene lookup returns CDR1 MNHEY and CDR2 SVGAGI. V lost 2 bases, J lost 2 bases, and 9 bases lay in between. This CDR3 is built from 15 residues. The CDR3 here is CASSYRTPNTGELFF. The CDR3 bases are TGTGCCAGCAGTTACAGGACACCTAACACCGGGGAGCTGTTTTTT.

This clone was observed a single time. The chain employs TRBV7-9 and TRBJ2-1, with 12 nucleotides matching TRBD2. The V gene end was trimmed by 7 bases and the J gene end by 6 bases; junction bases not matched to a gene: 13. This CDR3 spans 17 amino acids. Germline V gives CDR1 SEHNR, CDR2 FQNEAQ (reference sequence). DNA of the CDR3: TGTGCCAGCACCAATGATTTCGGACTAGCGGGAACCAATGAGCAGTTCTTC. This translates into CASTNDFGLAGTNEQFF. Full variable domain (rest looked up from reference TRBV7-9 and TRBJ2-1): DTGVSQNPRHKITKRGQNVTFRCDPISEHNRLYWYRQTLGQGPEFLTYFQNEAQLEKSRLLSDRFSAERPKGSFSTLEIQRTEQGDSAMYLCASTNDFGLAGTNEQFFGPGTRLTVL.

The rearrangement joins TRBV4-3 to TRBJ1-1; 10 positions agree with TRBD1. The trim removed 3 bases at V and 11 bases at J, leaving 6 bases unmatched. The CDR3 is 13 residues long. The germline V gene has CDR1 LGHNA and CDR2 YSLEER. The CDR3 region has the DNA TGCGCCAGCAGCCAGGGGACAGGGGATCCGGCTTTCTTT. It encodes CASSQGTGDPAFF.

The rearrangement links TRBV6-1 to TRBJ2-1; possible D gene TRBD2, 5 bases. This CDR3 has 12 amino acids. Germline V gene lookup returns CDR1 MNHNS and CDR2 SASEGT. Trimming removed 7 bases from V and 12 bases from J, with 16 bases in between. CDR3 residues: CASTPGVEGQFF. The CDR3 DNA follows: TGTGCCAGCACCCCCGGGGTGGAAGGGCAGTTCTTC.

V and J are TRBV19 and TRBJ1-1; D unclear. The CDR3 covers 14 residues. With 7 bases removed from V and 3 bases from J, the gap between germline ends came to 15 bases. Germline V CDR1 and CDR2: LNHDA, SQIVND (reference sequence). CDR3 in amino acids: CASTEGWSDTEAFF. In DNA form, the CDR3 reads TGTGCCAGTACGGAGGGCTGGAGTGACACTGAAGCTTTCTTT.

The chain uses TRBV7-7 and TRBJ2-7; 9 nucleotides agree with TRBD1. This CDR3 spans 15 amino acids. CDR1 is SSHAT and CDR2 is FNYEAQ in the germline V gene (reference sequence). The CDR3 DNA sequence: TGTGCTAGCAGCTTCCGGGACAGGGTGCCCTACGAGCAGTACGTC. Its translation: CASSFRDRVPYEQYV.